This T cell receptor (beta chain) was documented in a study of T cells after yellow fever vaccination. Study-level points and caveats: Few clonotypes appeared in both CD4 and CD8 compartments. Contaminants from the bulk population, in the form of abundant clonotypes, could be found in FACS-sorted repertoires.

The CDR3 runs 15 residues. The germline V gene encodes CDR1 SGHRS and CDR2 YFSETQ. Between the trimmed V and J ends, which lost 0 bases and 4 bases, there was a span of 13 bases. TCRdb re-analysed the 5' RACE reads in MiXCR, keeping a single row per CDR3 protein. Of 250,000 or so distinct CDR3 sequences in the sample, more than 3.5% were seen once. This clonotype was observed many times. Its specificity is not known. The chain joins TRBV5-1 to TRBJ1-1; TRBD1 might be the D (6 bases). The sample here was PBMCs, taken 15 days after the yellow fever booster vaccination. The sequence came from a man between 18 and 35 years old who received the YFV17D yellow fever vaccine. The CDR3 nucleotides are TGCGCCAGCAGCTTGGTCCCTTCACAGGGCACTGAAGCTTTCTTT. This encodes CASSLVPSQGTEAFF.